This T cell receptor beta chain was recovered during a study of T cells after yellow fever vaccination. Turning to the study itself: When fractions had low cell numbers, they were prepared with SMART-Seq v4 Ultra Low Input.

Germline V gives CDR1 DFQATT, CDR2 SNEGSKA (reference sequence). The CDR3 runs 13 residues. The V and J ends lost 7 bases and 0 bases, in that order; junction bases with no gene match: 3. This clonotype was detected ten times or more. The target antigen is unknown. Study results and caveats: The CD4 compartment and the CD8 compartment contained a small share of clonotypes in common. FACS-sorted repertoires could harbor abundant contaminating bulk-population clonotypes.

TCRdb re-analysed the 5' RACE reads in MiXCR, keeping a single row per CDR3 protein. The table lists 50,000 or so distinct CDR3 sequences, more than 5.5% of them singletons, with under 45% in the top ten. The clonotype comes from a man aged 18 to 29 who received the YFV17D yellow fever vaccine. The sample here was CD8+ T cells sorted from PBMCs, taken on the day of the first yellow fever vaccination. The V and J genes are TRBV20-1 and TRBJ2-7; 10 nucleotides agree with TRBD1. The CDR3 loop reads CSVRTGGSYEQYF. The CDR3 nucleotides read TGCAGTGTTCGGACAGGGGGCTCCTACGAGCAGTACTTC.